These T cell receptor beta chains were read from a single sample in a study of blood T cell repertoires in COVID-19. This table comes from immunoSEQ multiplex PCR, and its TCRdb copy is limited to in-frame clones, with some not included. The data contain about 320,000 clones, roughly nine tenths of them singletons. Sequenced material: PBMCs or T cells enriched from blood (not recorded which). These receptors came from a man in his sixties who had recovered from COVID-19. Each CDR3 is given with its conserved first and last residue. A D gene is named only where the DNA matches it firmly. Clone size is not always given. Where it is, it says once, few, many or a class for expanded clones.

>TRBD1|TRBJ2-2|.|TRBV9
TGTGCCAGCAGCGTAGAGGGACAGACCACCGGGGAGCTGTTTTTT
CASSVEGQTTGELFF
>.|TRBJ2-7|.|TRBV27
TGTGCCAGCAGCTTGTGGGCGGGGAGTGAGCAGTACTTC
CASSLWAGSEQYF
>.|TRBJ2-5|.|TRBV5-1
TGCGCCAGCAGCTTGTCAGGGGGGACCGAGACCCAGTACTTC
CASSLSGGTETQYF
>.|TRBJ2-7|.|TRBV7-6
TGTGCCAGCAGCACCGGGACTGAGCAGTACTTC
CASSTGTEQYF
>.|TRBJ2-7|.|TRBV7-8
TGTGCCAGCAGCTTAGTTACAGGGACCAACGAGCAGTACTTC
CASSLVTGTNEQYF
>.|TRBJ1-2|.|TRBV9
TGTGCCAGCAGCGTAGGCCCGATAAGGCGGGTGGACTATGGCTACACCTTC
CASSVGPIRRVDYGYTF
>.|TRBJ1-5|.|TRBV27
TGTGCCAGCAGGGGGAGGGTCCGCAATCAGCCCCAGCATTTT
CASRGRVRNQPQHF
>.|TRBJ2-7|few|TRBV11-2
TGTGCCAGCAGCTTAGGTCCAGGCCGTTCCTACGAGCAGTACTTC
CASSLGPGRSYEQYF
>.|TRBJ1-4|.|TRBV5-1
TGCGCCAGCAGTTCGACAGTAAATGAAAAACTGTTTTTT
CASSSTVNEKLFF
>.|TRBJ2-3|.|TRBV5-1
TGCGCCAGCAGCCGTGGACAGAAGCGGATGACAGATACGCAGTATTTT
CASSRGQKRMTDTQYF
>.|TRBJ1-2|.|TRBV30
TGTGCCTGGGAACCACAGAACTATGGCTACACCTTC
CAWEPQNYGYTF
>.|TRBJ1-5|.|TRBV7-2
TGTGCCAGCAGCGAGGCCCTGCCGGGTCAGCCCCAGCATTTT
CASSEALPGQPQHF
>.|TRBJ2-2|few|TRBV7-3
TGTGCCAGCAGCTTATATTCCGGGGAGCTGTTTTTT
CASSLYSGELFF
>.|TRBJ1-6|.|TRBV19
TGTGCCAGTAGTATAACAGGATCGGGCTCCTATAATTCACCCCTCCACTTT
CASSITGSGSYNSPLHF
>TRBD1|TRBJ1-4|.|TRBV2
TGTGCCAGCAGTCCTGCAACGTTTATACAGGGGACTAATGAAAAACTGTTTTTT
CASSPATFIQGTNEKLFF
>.|TRBJ1-1|.|TRBV12-3/TRBV12-4
TGTGCCAGCAGTTTTTCGAGGACAGTGAAGGCTTTCTTT
CASSFSRTVKAFF
>.|TRBJ2-1|.|TRBV2
TGTGCCAGCAGCCCCCCGGAGGTGGTGTACAATGAGCAGTTCTTC
CASSPPEVVYNEQFF
>TRBD1|TRBJ2-7|.|TRBV24-1
TGTGCCACCAGTGATTCACGACAGGGGGATTCCTACGAGCAGTACTTC
CATSDSRQGDSYEQYF
>.|TRBJ1-6|.|TRBV7-3
TGTGCCAGCAGCTTAAGGACGGGGTATAATTCACCCCTCCACTTT
CASSLRTGYNSPLHF
>.|TRBJ2-3|.|TRBV7-2
TGTGCCAGCAGCTTAATGATGGGGAGACGTAGCACAGATACGCAGTATTTT
CASSLMMGRRSTDTQYF
>.|TRBJ2-3|once|TRBV24-1
TGTGCCACCAGTGATCCCAAAACTCGCACAGATACGCAGTATTTT
CATSDPKTRTDTQYF
>.|TRBJ1-4|.|TRBV7-9
TGTGCCAGCAGCGGCACGGGGGGCGAAAAACTGTTTTTT
CASSGTGGEKLFF
>.|TRBJ2-7|.|TRBV11-2
TGTGCCAGCAGCAACCAGGGGACGCTCTTCGAGCAGTACTTC
CASSNQGTLFEQYF
>.|TRBJ1-3|.|TRBV19
TGTGCCAGTAGATCCCCTAAGACGGGCTCTGGAAACACCATATATTTT
CASRSPKTGSGNTIYF
>.|TRBJ2-1|.|TRBV13
TGTGCCAGCACCACGCCGGGGAGGGGGGACAATGAGCAGTTCTTC
CASTTPGRGDNEQFF
>TRBD1|TRBJ2-7|.|TRBV5-4
TGTGTCAGCAGACAGGACAGGGGGCACGAGCAGTACTTC
CVSRQDRGHEQYF
>TRBD2|TRBJ2-2|.|TRBV3-1/TRBV3-2
TGTGCCAGCAGCCAACTAGCGGGAGTGACCGGGGAGCTGTTTTTT
CASSQLAGVTGELFF
>TRBD2|TRBJ2-1|.|TRBV24-1
TGTGCCACCAGTGATGGGGGACTAGCGGTAAATGAGCAGTTCTTC
CATSDGGLAVNEQFF